This TCR beta chain was captured in a study of T cells in Graves' hyperthyroidism and ophthalmopathy. The TCR beta CDR3 regions underwent amplification using RNA transcripts as the source. The HTBI primer set drove a first-round RT-PCR of the TCR CDR3. Using its own MiXCR run on the multiplex PCR reads, TCRdb lists one record per CDR3 protein. The table lists a few hundred thousand distinct CDR3 sequences, more than 20% of them singletons. Points from the study as a whole: Among thyroid clonotypes expanded above 0.001, most also appeared in blood. Ophthalmopathy onset followed model prediction by a median approximately 6.2 months.

This clonotype showed up many times. Its antigen is undetermined. Germline V gene lookup returns CDR1 GTSNPN and CDR2 SVGIG (reference sequence). This CDR3 comprises 13 residues. The germline V and J ends were trimmed by 0 bases and 2 bases, with 8 bases remaining between them. This clonotype was sampled from a man between 18 and 29 years old with Graves' hyperthyroidism. This chain joins TRBV30 and TRBJ2-7; D unresolved. Specimen: blood. The chain's CDR3 is CAWSVDLTYEQYF. Written as DNA, the CDR3 is TGTGCCTGGAGTGTAGACCTAACCTACGAGCAGTACTTC.